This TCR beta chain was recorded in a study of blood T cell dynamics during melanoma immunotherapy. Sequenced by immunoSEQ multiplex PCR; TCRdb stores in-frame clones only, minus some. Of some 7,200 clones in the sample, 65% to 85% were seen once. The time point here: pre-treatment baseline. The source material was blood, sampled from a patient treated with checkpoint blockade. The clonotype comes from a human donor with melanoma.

The CDR3 nucleotides read TGTGCCAGCAGCTTAGGGGTGTCCTACGAGCAGTACTTC. This encodes CASSLGVSYEQYF. The V gene is TRBV7-2, the J gene TRBJ2-7; no reliable D call. CDR1 is SGHTA, CDR2 FQGNSA, per germline. This CDR3 has 13 residues. V dropped 1 base and J dropped 1 base, with 5 bases sitting between them.